This record covers a single TCR beta chain. This specimen comes from a study of cytomegalovirus exposure and HLA in healthy donors. This CDR3 comprises 16 residues. Germline values: CDR1 SGDLS, CDR2 YYNGEE. With V trimmed by 1 base and J by 1 base, 7 bases remained unmatched. Clones were read by immunoSEQ multiplex PCR, and TCRdb kept only the in-frame ones, dropping some. The data hold some 130,000 clones, with around four fifths observed a single time. The sample consisted of PBMCs. The sequence came from a man between 25 and 39 years old in good health and CMV-seropositive. The rearrangement uses TRBV9 and TRBJ2-5, with TRBD2 identical over 7 bases. The CDR3 protein is CASSVSGAGPQETQYF. The DNA for the CDR3 is TGTGCCAGCAGCGTATCGGGAGCGGGGCCCCAAGAGACCCAGTACTTC.